These 29 T cell receptor beta chains were all obtained from the same sample, sequenced in a study of cytomegalovirus exposure and HLA in healthy donors. Use of 60 Vbeta and 13 Jbeta primers characterized the PCR. Assay: immunoSEQ multiplex PCR; the TCRdb copy retains only in-frame clones and omits some. Of about 140,000 clones detected, around 90% appear once; the ten largest clones hold roughly 0.5%. The sequenced sample was PBMCs. The receptors were gathered from a woman aged 40 to 50 in good health and CMV-seronegative.

In its sample, this clone was seen once. The chain is built from TRBV9 and TRBJ2-3; a weak D match, TRBD2 (6 bases). The CDR3 has 15 residues. Trimming removed 0 bases from V and 6 bases from J, with 14 bases in between. Germline V lookup: CDR1 SGDLS, CDR2 YYNGEE. CDR3 in amino acids: CASSVGVWGRDTQYF. The CDR3 bases are TGTGCCAGCAGCGTAGGGGTTTGGGGGAGGGATACGCAGTATTTT.

The V call is TRBV11-2, the J call TRBJ1-5, with 8 bases lining up with TRBD1. Trimming cost V 5 bases and J 1 base; bases outside gene matches: 1. CDR3 size: 14 residues. The germline gives CDR1 SGHAT, CDR2 FQNNGV. The CDR3 loop is CASSHRGSNQPQHF. CDR3 bases: TGTGCCAGCAGCCACAGGGGGAGCAATCAGCCCCAGCATTTT.

The CDR3 protein is CASSSNSETSNTEAFF. The CDR3 DNA sequence: TGCGCCAGCAGCTCAAACAGTGAGACCTCGAACACTGAAGCTTTCTTT. This chain links TRBV5-1 with TRBJ1-1; D remains ambiguous. Per the germline V gene, CDR1 is SGHRS and CDR2 is YFSETQ. V was clipped by 3 bases and J by 1 base, with 16 bases between them. The CDR3 spans 16 residues.

V is TRBV10-2 and J is TRBJ2-1, with 11 bases lining up with TRBD2. V was clipped by 6 bases and J by 5 bases; unmatched bases: 6. The CDR3 spans 15 residues. CDR1 WSHSY and CDR2 SAAADI come from the germline V gene. The CDR3 DNA is TGCGCCAGCAGGGCTAGCGGGAGGTGGGACAATGAGCAGTTCTTC. Its protein product is CASRASGRWDNEQFF.

Notes on this clone: A junction boundary mismatches the germline segment, possibly from a read error. The CDR3 region is CSSSLGTSGRAYEQYF. The CDR3 DNA reads TGTTCCAGCAGCTTGGGCACGAGCGGGAGGGCCTACGAGCAGTACTTC. V is TRBV7-9 and J is TRBJ2-5; TRBD2 aligns across 10 bases. The tail of the sequence fits TRBJ2-7 better, so the J call may be wrong. This CDR3 is built from 16 residues. Germline V lookup: CDR1 SEHNR, CDR2 FQNEAQ (reference sequence).

The chain combines TRBV9 with TRBJ2-1; 13 bases agree with TRBD2. Looked up from germline, CDR1 is SGDLS and CDR2 is YYNGEE. Losses at the gene ends were 3 bases for V and 6 bases for J; bases not matched to a gene: 15. This CDR3 comprises 19 residues. CDR3 sequence: CASSGTGTSGAMGGNEQFF. In DNA form, the CDR3 reads TGTGCCAGCAGCGGGACCGGGACTAGCGGGGCTATGGGGGGCAATGAGCAGTTCTTC.

The chain employs TRBV7-9 and TRBJ2-1; D uncertain. Germline loops: CDR1 SEHNR, CDR2 FQNEAQ (reference sequence). V was shortened by 4 bases and J by 10 bases, with 14 bases between the two germline ends. CDR3 length equals 13 residues. CDR3 DNA: TGTGCCAGCAGCTATATCCATGGAGAGGAGCAGTTCTTC. Its translation is CASSYIHGEEQFF.

This sequence joins TRBV7-9 and TRBJ1-1; 7 nucleotides line up with TRBD1. V dropped 3 bases and J dropped 7; count of bases not matched to a gene: 5. The germline V gene encodes CDR1 SEHNR and CDR2 FQNEAQ (reference sequence). The CDR3 is 13 residues long. CDR3 amino acids: CASSLPGGIEAFF. The CDR3 coding sequence is TGTGCCAGCAGCTTGCCAGGGGGAATTGAAGCTTTCTTT.

The rearrangement links TRBV29-1 to TRBJ1-5; unclear D gene. CDR1 is SQVTM, CDR2 ANQGSEA, per germline. The CDR3 has 12 residues. V gave up 6 bases and J gave up 7 bases, with 13 bases separating them. The CDR3 DNA reads TGCAGCGTAACAGCACCCAACCAGCCCCAGCATTTT. This codes for CSVTAPNQPQHF.

As concerns this clone: An end of the junction does not agree with germline; a read error may underlie this. The chain recombines TRBV7-9 with TRBJ2-3; 14 bases line up with TRBD2. The CDR3 is 15 residues long. From germline, CDR1 is SEHNR and CDR2 FQNEAQ (reference sequence). CDR3 nucleotide sequence: TGTGCCAGCAGCCGACTAGCGGGAGGGGCAGATATGCAGTATTTT. Translating it yields CASSRLAGGADMQYF.

The V gene is TRBV5-6, the J gene TRBJ2-7, with unresolved D. The length of the CDR3 is 11 residues. Germline values: CDR1 SGHDT, CDR2 YYEEEE. Trimming removed 4 bases from V and 3 bases from J, with 5 bases in between. The CDR3 is CASSVNYEQYF. In DNA form, the CDR3 reads TGTGCCAGCAGCGTAAACTACGAGCAGTACTTC.

Comments on this clone: Because it lacks the conserved phenylalanine or tryptophan at the end, this CDR3 is likely a read error. Because the CDR3's place on the DNA is in doubt, the DNA is left out and the CDR3 is given as listed by TCRdb. The genes are TRBV21-1 and TRBJ2-3; no DNA check was done on the table's D call, TRBD2. TRBV21-1 constitutes a pseudogene. With termini counted, the CDR3 has 15 amino acids. The CDR3: CASSKVVLAGGHREL.

This clone was detected a few times. The chain combines TRBV7-3 with TRBJ2-5; 11 bases agree with TRBD1. Unmatched junction bases numbered 10, after V lost 5 bases and J lost 5 bases. This CDR3 contains 16 residues. From germline, CDR1 is SGHTA and CDR2 FQGTGA. CDR3 sequence (DNA): TGTGCCAGCAGCGCTTCCGGGACAGGGGGTGGGGAGACCCAGTACTTC. This translates into CASSASGTGGGETQYF.

The gene calls are TRBV27 and TRBJ1-5; 7 bases align to TRBD1. This CDR3 contains 15 residues. Germline assignment: CDR1 MNHEY and CDR2 SMNVEV (reference sequence). V shed 5 bases, J shed 1 base, and the junction held 5 bases outside the gene matches. CDR3 residues: CASSPDRKSNQPQHF. In DNA form, the CDR3 reads TGTGCCAGCAGTCCGGACAGGAAGAGCAATCAGCCCCAGCATTTT.

The CDR3 sequence is CASSPRLAGEAGELFF. The CDR3 DNA is TGTGCCAGTAGTCCCAGACTAGCGGGAGAGGCCGGGGAGCTGTTTTTT. The V call is TRBV19, the J call TRBJ2-2; 12 bases agree with TRBD2. The germline gives CDR1 LNHDA, CDR2 SQIVND (reference sequence). This CDR3 has 16 residues. Germline trimming cut 5 bases from V and 6 bases from J; bases unmatched to any gene: 7.

V is TRBV11-3 and J is TRBJ2-7; D gene unclear. The CDR3 is made up of 14 amino acids. Germline CDR1 reads SGHNT; CDR2 reads YENEEA. Trimming left V 4 bases short and J 0 bases short, with 10 bases between. CDR3 sequence (DNA): TGTGCCAGCAGCTATAGTTATGTCTCCTACGAGCAGTACTTC. Its translation is CASSYSYVSYEQYF.

The chain is built from TRBV10-1 and TRBJ1-4; the match to TRBD1 covers 7 bases. Unmatched junction bases numbered 2, after V lost 0 bases and J lost 10 bases. Germline assignment: CDR1 WNHNN and CDR2 SYGVQD (reference sequence). The CDR3 sequence is 13 residues long. CDR3 amino acids: CASSESAGGKLFF. CDR3 bases: TGCGCCAGCAGTGAGTCGGCAGGGGGAAAACTGTTTTTT.

A note on this clone: One end of the junction varies from germline; a read error may be responsible. This chain joins TRBV7-7 and TRBJ2-7, with TRBD1 as a possible D gene (7 bases). Looked up from germline, CDR1 is SSHAT and CDR2 is FNYEAQ (reference sequence). The CDR3 totals 16 residues. The CDR3 nucleotides are TGTGCTAGCAGTTGCTGGACAGGCGGGATTTCCTACGAGCAGTACTTC. This gives the protein CASSCWTGGISYEQYF. The full variable domain, in which reference TRBV7-7 and TRBJ2-7 provide the parts outside the CDR3, is GAGVSQSPRYKVTKRGQDVTLRCDPISSHATLYWYQQALGQGPEFLTYFNYEAQPDKSGLPSDRFSAERPEGSISTLTIQRTEQRDSAMYRCASSCWTGGISYEQYFGPGTRLTVT.

This clone was found once. This CDR3 reads CASSGGLASPEQFF. The CDR3 nucleotides are TGTGCCAGCAGTGGGGGACTAGCTTCCCCTGAGCAGTTCTTC. The chain employs TRBV6-1 and TRBJ2-1, with TRBD2 matching over 9 bases. J gave up 9 bases and V 4 bases, and 7 bases lay outside the gene matches. Looked up from germline, CDR1 is MNHNS and CDR2 is SASEGT. There are 14 residues in the CDR3.

V and J are TRBV6-1 and TRBJ2-5; 9 bases match TRBD2. CDR3 size: 18 residues. V lost 2 bases and J lost 3; bases outside the gene matches: 13. CDR1 is MNHNS, CDR2 SASEGT, per germline. The CDR3 nucleotides are TGTGCCAGCAGTGAATCCGACCGTTTAGCGGGAGTGGAAGAGACCCAGTACTTC. It encodes CASSESDRLAGVEETQYF.

The table lists this clone with a count of one. V is TRBV5-1 and J is TRBJ2-5, with 10 bases identical to TRBD2. This CDR3 is 15 amino acids long. Unmatched junction bases numbered 1, after V lost 0 bases and J lost 2 bases. In germline, CDR1 is SGHRS, CDR2 YFSETQ. This CDR3 is CASSLALAGQETQYF. The CDR3 coding sequence is TGCGCCAGCAGCTTGGCACTAGCGGGACAAGAGACCCAGTACTTC. The full variable domain, its missing parts supplied by reference TRBV5-1 and TRBJ2-5, is KAGVTQTPRYLIKTRGQQVTLSCSPISGHRSVSWYQQTPGQGLQFLFEYFSETQRNKGNFPGRFSGRQFSNSRSEMNVSTLELGDSALYLCASSLALAGQETQYFGPGTRLLVL.

V and J are TRBV7-2 and TRBJ2-3; D ambiguous. Germline V gives CDR1 SGHTA, CDR2 FQGNSA. The V end lost 0 bases, the J end lost 5 bases, and 9 bases lay between the germline ends. This CDR3 comprises 14 residues. This CDR3 is CASSLATAVDTQYF. The CDR3 DNA reads TGTGCCAGCAGCTTAGCCACAGCCGTAGATACGCAGTATTTT.

This chain uses TRBV9 with TRBJ1-4; D uncertain. The CDR3 length is 17 residues. V lost 3 bases, J lost 3 bases, and 18 bases lay in between. The germline V gene has CDR1 SGDLS and CDR2 YYNGEE. The CDR3 reads CASSGRSGDWANEKLFF. CDR3 in DNA: TGTGCCAGCAGCGGGCGGTCTGGAGATTGGGCTAATGAAAAACTGTTTTTT.

The chain uses TRBV2 and TRBJ2-5; no definite D call. The J call may be faulty, since TRBJ2-7 better matches the DNA end. Germline assignment: CDR1 SNHLY and CDR2 FYNNEI. The CDR3 loop spans 11 amino acids. CDR3 sequence: CASSETHEQYF. The CDR3 DNA reads as TGTGCCAGCAGTGAAACTCACGAGCAGTACTTC.

This rearrangement joins TRBV7-9 to TRBJ1-1; D perhaps matches TRBD1 (6 bases). Germline CDR1 and CDR2: SEHNR and FQNEAQ (reference sequence). CDR3 length equals 12 residues. V dropped 5 bases and J dropped 6 bases, with 10 bases sitting between them. The CDR3 DNA reads TGTGCCAGCAGCCCAACAGGGTCTGAAGCTTTCTTT. Protein: CASSPTGSEAFF.

The chain uses TRBV29-1 and TRBJ2-7, with 9 bases aligning to TRBD1. This CDR3 has 12 residues. The germline CDR1 and CDR2 sequences are SQVTM and ANQGSEA. V lost 4 bases, J lost 7 bases, and 5 bases stayed unmatched. The CDR3 DNA follows: TGCAGCGTTGTGGACAGGGGTGGGGAGCAGTACTTC. Residues: CSVVDRGGEQYF.

This chain links TRBV15 with TRBJ2-1; D is possibly TRBD2 (6 bases). This CDR3 contains 14 residues. The V and J ends lost 4 bases and 5 bases respectively, with 12 bases between them. The germline gives CDR1 LNHNV, CDR2 YYDKDF (reference sequence). CDR3 amino acids: CATSMGGNHNEQFF. DNA for the CDR3: TGTGCCACCAGCATGGGCGGGAATCACAATGAGCAGTTCTTC.

The chain is built from TRBV9 and TRBJ2-5, with 7 bases that match TRBD2. The germline V gene encodes CDR1 SGDLS and CDR2 YYNGEE. The length of the CDR3 is 14 residues. V lost 4 bases and J lost 5; bases outside the gene matches: 8. DNA of the CDR3: TGTGCCAGCAGCACACTTAGCGGGCTGGAGACCCAGTACTTC. Protein product: CASSTLSGLETQYF. Complete variable domain (other parts from reference TRBV9 and TRBJ2-5): DSGVTQTPKHLITATGQRVTLRCSPRSGDLSVYWYQQSLDQGLQFLIQYYNGEERAKGNILERFSAQQFPDLHSELNLSSLELGDSALYFCASSTLSGLETQYFGPGTRLLVL.

This chain joins TRBV21-1 and TRBJ2-3; TRBD2 was called by the table and not checked on the DNA. TRBV21-1 is assigned pseudogene status. This CDR3 contains 13 residues. This CDR3 is CASSGSDTDTQYF. The CDR3 DNA is TGTGCCAGCAGCGGTAGCGACACAGATACGCAGTATTTT.